Following are 14 T cell receptor beta chains from one sample sequenced in a study of shared clonotypes between healthy human individuals. Profiling relied on immunoSEQ multiplex PCR, and the TCRdb table lists in-frame clones only, not all of them. This table has 1.5 million to 2.5 million clones, about 94% appearing once. Terminally differentiated effector memory CD45RA+ cells were left out of the naive CD8 fraction, which was CD45RO-negative and positively selected for CCR7. Sample: naive CD8+ T cells sorted from blood. The origin of the receptors is a man aged 18-30 years in good health.

This chain links TRBV7-9 with TRBJ2-3; D is uncertain. V lost 5 bases, J lost 6 bases, and 15 bases lay in between. The CDR3 is 14 residues long. Looked up from germline, CDR1 is SEHNR and CDR2 is FQNEAQ (reference sequence). DNA for the CDR3: TGTGCCAGCAGCCAACCATTATTCCCCGATACGCAGTATTTT. Its translation is CASSQPLFPDTQYF.

This chain links TRBV7-9 with TRBJ2-3; possible D gene TRBD1, 5 bases. The CDR3 length is 14 residues. Germline V gene data show CDR1 as SEHNR and CDR2 as FQNEAQ (reference sequence). Trimming left V 1 base short and J 3 bases short, with 8 bases between. CDR3: CASSLVRVTDTQYF. DNA of the CDR3: TGTGCCAGCAGCTTAGTCAGGGTAACAGATACGCAGTATTTT.

This chain connects TRBV19 to TRBJ1-1, with D uncertain. V was shortened by 7 bases and J by 0 bases, with 9 bases between the two germline ends. The germline V gene encodes CDR1 LNHDA and CDR2 SQIVND (reference sequence). This CDR3 has 13 residues. CDR3 DNA: TGTGCCAGTACCCCTGAAATGAACACTGAAGCTTTCTTT. It encodes CASTPEMNTEAFF.

The CDR3: CASSVVGGRKEQYF. The CDR3 coding sequence is TGTGCCAGCAGTGTGGTGGGGGGGCGGAAGGAGCAGTACTTC. The chain uses TRBV27 and TRBJ2-7; possibly TRBD2 for D (7 bases). The V gene's germline CDR1 is MNHEY and CDR2 SMNVEV (reference sequence). The CDR3 loop spans 14 amino acids. Trimming cost V 5 bases and J 7 bases, with 18 bases left between them.

V and J are TRBV11-2 and TRBJ1-1, with D unclear. Germline V gives CDR1 SGHAT, CDR2 FQNNGV. Trimming cost V 10 bases and J 4 bases, with 10 bases left between them. CDR3 length: 11 amino acids. The CDR3 region is CATGFFTEAFF. The CDR3 DNA reads as TGTGCCACCGGCTTCTTCACTGAAGCTTTCTTT.

This chain joins TRBV2 and TRBJ2-7; TRBD2 might be the D (6 bases). Germline CDR1 is SNHLY and CDR2 is FYNNEI. Trimming pared 8 bases from V and 6 bases from J, leaving 20 bases between. The CDR3 is made up of 14 amino acids. The CDR3 spells CASGDWTAWAEQYF. The CDR3 DNA sequence: TGTGCCAGCGGGGACTGGACGGCCTGGGCCGAGCAGTACTTC.

This chain joins TRBV10-3 and TRBJ1-4; TRBD1 might be the D (5 bases). This CDR3 contains 14 residues. CDR1 is ENHRY and CDR2 is SYGVKD in the germline V gene. V lost 2 bases, J lost 12 bases, and 16 bases lay in between. CDR3 region: CAISEPDTAEQLFF. CDR3 nucleotide sequence: TGTGCCATCAGTGAGCCGGACACCGCCGAACAACTGTTTTTT.

This sequence joins TRBV27 and TRBJ2-1; weak D call: TRBD2 (5 bases). Germline V gives CDR1 MNHEY, CDR2 SMNVEV (reference sequence). Trimming shortened V by 3 bases and J by 1 base, and 10 bases separated the two germline ends. The CDR3 extends over 15 amino acids. The CDR3 spells CASSFRPGSYNEQFF. The CDR3 nucleotides read TGTGCCAGCAGTTTCCGGCCGGGATCCTACAATGAGCAGTTCTTC.

This sequence joins TRBV19 and TRBJ2-7; 11 bases are a match to TRBD2. This CDR3 has 15 residues. Germline trimming cut 5 bases from V and 2 bases from J; bases unmatched to any gene: 5. The germline V gene has CDR1 LNHDA and CDR2 SQIVND (reference sequence). CDR3: CASSQFSGGAYEQYF. The CDR3 DNA reads TGTGCCAGTAGTCAATTTAGCGGGGGGGCCTACGAGCAGTACTTC.

V usage is TRBV7-2 and J usage is TRBJ1-4, with no clear D. This CDR3 is 15 amino acids long. The germline V gene has CDR1 SGHTA and CDR2 FQGNSA. V gave up 1 base and J gave up 7 bases, with 13 bases separating them. Here the CDR3 reads CASSLDDRPLEKLFF. The CDR3 bases are TGTGCCAGCAGCTTAGACGACCGACCCCTTGAAAAACTGTTTTTT.

This clone is a singleton in its sample. The genes are TRBV10-2 and TRBJ2-7, with a weak D call TRBD1 (5 bases). V lost 4 bases, J lost 5 bases, and 12 bases lay in between. Germline CDR1 WSHSY, CDR2 SAAADI. The CDR3 loop spans 13 amino acids. In DNA, the CDR3 is TGCGCCAGCAGTGTCGCAGGGCGAAACGAGCAGTACTTC. This encodes CASSVAGRNEQYF.

The J gene is TRBJ1-1, the V gene TRBV6-5; D is undetermined. The CDR3 spans 14 residues. Trimming removed 1 base at V and 2 bases at J, with 8 bases between. The germline V gene has CDR1 MNHEY and CDR2 SVGAGI. The CDR3 nucleotides are TGTGCCAGCAGTTACTTTGACATTAACACTGAAGCTTTCTTT. This codes for CASSYFDINTEAFF.

This clone has just one count. The DNA of the CDR3 is TGTGCCAGCAGCCCTCCCCCGGGTACACAAGAGACCCAGTACTTC. Translating gives CASSPPPGTQETQYF. The chain uses TRBV9 and TRBJ2-5; no firm D call. The CDR3 is made up of 15 amino acids. The V end was cut by 4 bases, the J end by 2 bases, with 15 bases between. Germline CDR1 is SGDLS and CDR2 is YYNGEE.

The gene calls are TRBV5-6 and TRBJ1-4; tentative D call: TRBD1 (6 bases). With 4 bases removed from V and 0 bases from J, the gap between germline ends came to 19 bases. The CDR3 runs to 18 residues. Germline V lookup: CDR1 SGHDT, CDR2 YYEEEE. DNA of the CDR3: TGTGCCAGCAGCCCTACCAGGGGTTTAGGGGCAACTAATGAAAAACTGTTTTTT. It codes for CASSPTRGLGATNEKLFF.